This is a list of T cell receptor beta chains from one sample in a study of CD8+CD57+ T cells in acquired aplastic anemia. TCRdb re-called the reads with MiXCR, one entry per CDR3 protein. The table includes around 290,000 distinct CDR3 sequences, around three fifths detected once. Sequencing was carried out using sorted CD4+, CD8+, or CD8+CD57+ T cells (not recorded which) from PBMCs. The receptor source for this set is a human donor with aplastic anemia. CDR3s include the opening cysteine and the closing phenylalanine or tryptophan. D genes are given only for firm matches. Size is stated for part of the rows, as once, few or many counts, or as a class when the clone is expanded.

v_gene	abundance	d_gene	j_gene	CDR3aa	CDR3nt
TRBV6-1	many	TRBD2	TRBJ2-1	CASRRAGGTSGQFF	TGTGCCAGCAGAAGAGCGGGAGGGACTTCTGGGCAGTTCTTC
TRBV20-1	.	.	TRBJ1-2	CSAQRGGPYGYTF	TGCAGTGCCCAGAGAGGAGGACCGTATGGCTACACCTTC
TRBV5-6	many	TRBD2	TRBJ2-7	CASNGLAGGEQYF	TGTGCCAGCAACGGACTAGCGGGAGGCGAGCAGTACTTC
TRBV7-2	.	TRBD1	TRBJ1-1	CASRTTGVGTEAFF	TGTGCCAGCAGGACGACAGGGGTTGGGACTGAAGCTTTCTTT
TRBV12-3/TRBV12-4	many	.	TRBJ2-5	CASSLAGARETQYF	TGTGCCAGCAGTTTAGCGGGGGCCCGGGAGACCCAGTACTTC
TRBV20-1	.	.	TRBJ2-3	CSATMGLVADTQYF	TGCAGTGCCACTATGGGCCTAGTTGCAGATACGCAGTATTTT
TRBV19	.	TRBD1	TRBJ2-7	CASTPGTGSIHEQYF	TGTGCCAGTACGCCCGGGACAGGGAGTATCCACGAGCAGTACTTC
TRBV18	.	TRBD1	TRBJ2-3	CASSPQGALGTDTQYF	TGTGCCAGCTCACCTCAGGGGGCGCTGGGCACAGATACGCAGTATTTT
TRBV7-9	few	TRBD1	TRBJ1-3	CASSLSTGASGNTIYF	TGTGCCAGCAGCTTAAGTACAGGGGCGTCCGGAAACACCATATATTTT
TRBV12-3/TRBV12-4	.	TRBD2	TRBJ2-7	CASSTVGGTYNEQYF	TGTGCCAGCAGTACGGTCGGGGGGACTTACAATGAGCAGTACTTC
TRBV12-3/TRBV12-4	.	.	TRBJ1-1	CASSRRQAMNTEAFF	TGTGCCAGCAGCCGCCGACAGGCTATGAACACTGAAGCTTTCTTT
TRBV15	few	.	TRBJ2-7	CATSRANRVDEQYF	TGTGCCACCAGCAGAGCCAACAGGGTCGACGAGCAGTACTTC
TRBV11-2	.	.	TRBJ2-7	CASSLHLGYEQYF	TGTGCCAGCAGCTTACACCTAGGATACGAGCAGTACTTC
TRBV7-9	.	.	TRBJ2-1	CASSGRYNEQFF	TGTGCCAGCAGCGGACGGTACAATGAGCAGTTCTTC
TRBV2	.	TRBD1	TRBJ1-2	CASTTGFGNYGYTF	TGTGCCAGCACGACAGGGTTTGGGAACTATGGCTACACCTTC
TRBV27	few	TRBD1	TRBJ1-1	CASSPGQGRAGNTEAFF	TGTGCCAGCAGTCCGGGACAGGGGCGCGCTGGGAACACTGAAGCTTTCTTT
TRBV7-6	many	TRBD1	TRBJ2-7	CASSFGTGLTYEQYF	TGTGCCAGCAGCTTTGGGACAGGGTTGACTTACGAGCAGTACTTC
TRBV6-5	.	.	TRBJ2-2	CASSYSSDGDTGELFF	TGTGCCAGCAGTTACTCCTCCGACGGAGACACCGGGGAGCTGTTTTTT
TRBV25-1	many	.	TRBJ2-7	CASSGGSYEQYF	TGTGCCAGCAGTGGTGGTTCCTACGAGCAGTACTTC
TRBV7-8	few	.	TRBJ2-1	CASTLTRHDNEQFF	TGTGCCAGCACCTTGACGCGGCACGACAATGAGCAGTTCTTC
TRBV25-1	.	.	TRBJ1-1	CASSRTDMNTEAFF	TGTGCCAGCAGTCGAACGGATATGAACACTGAAGCTTTCTTT
TRBV2	.	.	TRBJ1-1	CASLTATAFF	TGTGCCAGCCTGACCGCCACAGCCTTCTTT
TRBV24-1	.	TRBD1	TRBJ1-5	CATSDGQALPQHF	TGTGCCACCAGTGATGGACAGGCCCTTCCCCAGCATTTT
TRBV27	few	.	TRBJ2-7	CASSLSRGLLNEQYF	TGTGCCAGCAGTTTATCCCGGGGGCTTTTAAACGAGCAGTACTTC
TRBV18	many	.	TRBJ1-6	CASSPSLRGNSPLHF	TGTGCCAGCTCACCATCCCTGCGGGGCAATTCACCCCTCCACTTT
TRBV7-9	few	.	TRBJ2-7	CASSLVGGHEQYF	TGTGCCAGCAGCTTGGTAGGAGGCCACGAGCAGTACTTC
TRBV19	.	TRBD1	TRBJ1-4	CATERGTGGEKLFF	TGTGCCACTGAACGGGGGACAGGGGGTGAAAAACTGTTTTTT
TRBV7-2	.	TRBD1	TRBJ2-1	CASSEGTASEQFF	TGTGCCAGCAGTGAGGGGACAGCGAGTGAGCAGTTCTTC
TRBV5-1	.	TRBD2	TRBJ2-3	CASSLGDYNTDTQYF	TGCGCCAGCAGCTTGGGGGACTATAACACAGATACGCAGTATTTT
TRBV7-2	once	TRBD1	TRBJ2-7	CASSAWDRGSHEQYF	TGTGCCAGCAGCGCCTGGGACAGGGGGTCCCACGAGCAGTACTTC
TRBV9	once	TRBD1	TRBJ2-7	CASSVSPGTGGEQYF	TGTGCCAGCAGCGTCTCTCCCGGGACAGGGGGCGAGCAGTACTTC
TRBV20-1	.	.	TRBJ2-7	CSTSRAGRAYEQYF	TGCAGTACTTCCCGCGCGGGAAGGGCCTACGAGCAGTACTTC
TRBV29-1	.	.	TRBJ2-7	CSVEDERTYEQYF	TGCAGCGTTGAGGACGAGCGAACCTACGAGCAGTACTTC
TRBV7-2	once	.	TRBJ2-3	CASKGRADTQYF	TGTGCCAGCAAGGGGAGAGCAGATACGCAGTATTTT
TRBV20-1	.	TRBD2	TRBJ2-5	CSAAKRESGETQYF	TGCAGTGCTGCAAAGCGGGAGTCGGGGGAGACCCAGTACTTC
TRBV24-1	.	.	TRBJ1-2	CATSADWGGYTF	TGTGCCACCAGTGCCGATTGGGGGGGCTACACCTTC
TRBV29-1	many	.	TRBJ2-7	CSVNRLYSYEQYF	TGCAGCGTTAACCGACTCTACTCCTACGAGCAGTACTTC